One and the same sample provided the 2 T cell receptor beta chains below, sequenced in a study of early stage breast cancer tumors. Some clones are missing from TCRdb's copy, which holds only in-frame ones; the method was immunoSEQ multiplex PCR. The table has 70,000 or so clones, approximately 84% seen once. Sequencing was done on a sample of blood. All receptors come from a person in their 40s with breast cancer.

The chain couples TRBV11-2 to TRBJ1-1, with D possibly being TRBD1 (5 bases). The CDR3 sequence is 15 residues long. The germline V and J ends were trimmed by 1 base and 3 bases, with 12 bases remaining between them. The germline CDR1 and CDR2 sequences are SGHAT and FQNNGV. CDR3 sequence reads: CASSLAWGRDTEAFF. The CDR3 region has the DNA TGTGCCAGCAGCTTAGCTTGGGGCCGGGACACTGAAGCTTTCTTT. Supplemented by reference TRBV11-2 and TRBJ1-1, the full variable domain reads EAGVAQSPRYKIIEKRQSVAFWCNPISGHATLYWYQQILGQGPKLLIQFQNNGVVDDSQLPKDRFSAERLKGVDSTLKIQPAKLEDSAVYLCASSLAWGRDTEAFFGQGTRLTVV.

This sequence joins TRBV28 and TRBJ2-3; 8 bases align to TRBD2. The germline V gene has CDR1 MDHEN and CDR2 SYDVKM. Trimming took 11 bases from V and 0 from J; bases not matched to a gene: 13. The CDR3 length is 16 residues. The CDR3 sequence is CAAWGAGGGSTDTQYF. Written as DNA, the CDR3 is TGTGCCGCCTGGGGGGCGGGAGGAGGGAGCACAGATACGCAGTATTTT.